This T cell receptor beta chain is from a study of blood T cell repertoires in COVID-19. As for this clone: The same CDR3 is also encoded by other DNA sequences in this sample.

As processed by the authors: From reference gene primer amplification, estimates of nucleated cell counts were derived. Using immunoSEQ multiplex PCR, the repertoire was profiled, and TCRdb retains in-frame clones only, with some absent. That table is the source of V, J and clone size, and D and trimming were worked out from the DNA. The top ten hold roughly 3.5% of the sample, which has hundreds of thousands of clones, around nine tenths seen once. V shed 1 base and J shed 0 bases, with 10 bases lying between them. CDR1 and CDR2 (germline): SGHTA, FQGNSA. This CDR3 comprises 16 residues. This chain joins TRBV7-2 and TRBJ1-3; unclear D gene. The source of this sequence is a young woman who had recovered from COVID-19. The sequenced material came from peripheral blood. The CDR3, as DNA: TGTGCCAGCAGCTTAGGGCAGGCGAGCTCTGGAAACACCATATATTTT. This codes for CASSLGQASSGNTIYF.